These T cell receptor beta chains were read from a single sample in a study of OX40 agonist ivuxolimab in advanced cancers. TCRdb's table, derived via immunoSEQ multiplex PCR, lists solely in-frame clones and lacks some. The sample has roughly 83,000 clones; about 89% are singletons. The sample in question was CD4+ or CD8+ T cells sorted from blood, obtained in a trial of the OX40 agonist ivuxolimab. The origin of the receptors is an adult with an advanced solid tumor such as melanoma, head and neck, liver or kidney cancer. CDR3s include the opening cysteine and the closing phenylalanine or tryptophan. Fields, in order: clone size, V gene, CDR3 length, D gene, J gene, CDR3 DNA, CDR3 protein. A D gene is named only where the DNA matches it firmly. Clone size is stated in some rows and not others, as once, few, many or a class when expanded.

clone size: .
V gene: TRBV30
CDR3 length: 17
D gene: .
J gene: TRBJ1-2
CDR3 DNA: TGTGCCCAGAACCAATTTGAGGACAGTCCGGTTAACTATGGCTACACCTTC
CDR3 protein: CAQNQFEDSPVNYGYTF

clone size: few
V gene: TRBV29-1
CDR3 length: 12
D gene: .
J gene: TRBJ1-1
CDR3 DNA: TGCAGCGTCGCAAATATCGGCACTGAAGCTTTCTTT
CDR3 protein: CSVANIGTEAFF

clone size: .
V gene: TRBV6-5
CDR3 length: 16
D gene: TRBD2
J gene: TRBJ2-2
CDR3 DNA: TGTGCCAGCAGTTACTCGGTGGGGGGGATCACCGGGGAGCTGTTTTTT
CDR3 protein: CASSYSVGGITGELFF

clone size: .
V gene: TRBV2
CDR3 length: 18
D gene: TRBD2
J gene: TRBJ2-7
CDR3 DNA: TGTGCCAGCAGTGAAGCGCTGCTCGGGATAGCGGGCTACTACGAGCAGTACTTC
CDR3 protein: CASSEALLGIAGYYEQYF

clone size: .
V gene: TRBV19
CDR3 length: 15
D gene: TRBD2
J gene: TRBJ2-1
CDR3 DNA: TGTGCCAGTAGTATGTCTGGACTCAGACTAGCGGGAGAGTTCTTC
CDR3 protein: CASSMSGLRLAGEFF

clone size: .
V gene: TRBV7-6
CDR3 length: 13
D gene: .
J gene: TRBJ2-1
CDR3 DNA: TGTGCCAGCAGCTATCGGGGTAGCGATGAGCAGTTCTTC
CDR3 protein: CASSYRGSDEQFF

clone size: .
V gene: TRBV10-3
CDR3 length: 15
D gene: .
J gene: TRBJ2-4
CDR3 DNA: TGTGCCATCTCCCCACTCCCTTCTGCCAAAAACATTCAGTACTTC
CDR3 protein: CAISPLPSAKNIQYF

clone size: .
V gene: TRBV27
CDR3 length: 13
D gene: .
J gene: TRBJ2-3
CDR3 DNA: TGTGCCAGCAGAAGCCCACTCACAGATACGCAGTATTTT
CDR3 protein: CASRSPLTDTQYF

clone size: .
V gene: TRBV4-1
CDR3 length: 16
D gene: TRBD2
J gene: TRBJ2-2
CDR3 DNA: TGCGCCAGCAGCCAGCCCTTGGGGGGGGGCACCGGGGAGCTGTTTTTT
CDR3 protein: CASSQPLGGGTGELFF

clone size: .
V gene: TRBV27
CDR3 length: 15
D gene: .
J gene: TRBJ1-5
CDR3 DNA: TGTGCCAGCAGTATCGGGATGGGGAGCAATCAGCCCCAGCATTTT
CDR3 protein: CASSIGMGSNQPQHF

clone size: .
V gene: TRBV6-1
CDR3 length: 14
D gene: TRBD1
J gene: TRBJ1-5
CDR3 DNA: TGTGCTAGCAGTGTCGGACAGGGGGATCAGCCCCAGCATTTT
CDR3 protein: CASSVGQGDQPQHF

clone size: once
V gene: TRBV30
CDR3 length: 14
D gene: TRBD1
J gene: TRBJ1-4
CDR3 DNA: TGTGCCTGGAGCCGGCGCAGGGGGCGGGAAAAACTGTTTTTT
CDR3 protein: CAWSRRRGREKLFF

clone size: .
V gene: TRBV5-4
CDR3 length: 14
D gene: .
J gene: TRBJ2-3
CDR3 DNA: TGTGCCAGCAGCTTCGGCAGGGGTGGAGATACGCAGTATTTT
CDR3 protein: CASSFGRGGDTQYF

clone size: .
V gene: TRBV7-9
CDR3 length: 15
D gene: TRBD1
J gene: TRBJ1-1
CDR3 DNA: TGTGCCAGCACCCAGTCCCGGGACAGGTGGACTGAAGCTTTCTTT
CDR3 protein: CASTQSRDRWTEAFF

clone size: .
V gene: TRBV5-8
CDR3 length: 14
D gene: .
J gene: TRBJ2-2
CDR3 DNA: TGTGCCGGGGTACGGAGCTTAAACACCGGGGAGCTGTTTTTT
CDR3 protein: CAGVRSLNTGELFF

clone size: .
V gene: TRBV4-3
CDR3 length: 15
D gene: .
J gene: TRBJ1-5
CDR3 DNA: TGCGCCAGCAGCCAGACGGGACCAGCCGGACAGCCCCAGCATTTT
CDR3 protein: CASSQTGPAGQPQHF

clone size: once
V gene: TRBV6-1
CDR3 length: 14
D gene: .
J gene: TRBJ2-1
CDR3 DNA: TGTGCCAGCAAAGACCCAAGCTCCTACAATGAGCAGTTCTTC
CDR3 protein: CASKDPSSYNEQFF

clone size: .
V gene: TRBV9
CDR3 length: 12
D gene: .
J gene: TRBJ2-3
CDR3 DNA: TGTGCCAGCAGCGTAGAGGAAGATACGCAGTATTTT
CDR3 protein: CASSVEEDTQYF